The T cell receptor beta chain described here comes from a study of T-cell reconstitution after alpha-beta-depleted transplantation in children. Many counts were recorded for this clonotype. Its antigen is undetermined. Study conclusions and caveats: When one year had passed after transplant, most T-cell counts and diversity came from newly produced T cells. It was surviving recipient T cells and thymic progenitors that gave some patients high TCRbeta diversity at day 60. After transplant, at about two months, alpha-beta T cells were reportedly derived from several hundred expanded graft clones.

This CDR3 region has 16 residues. V was clipped by 0 bases and J by 4 bases; unmatched bases: 5. The germline V gene has CDR1 SEHNR and CDR2 FQNEAQ (reference sequence). Preparation of the TCRbeta library used unique molecular identifiers. One entry per CDR3 protein results from TCRdb running MiXCR on the PCR reads. Of about 580,000 distinct CDR3 sequences listed, roughly 23% were seen once; the top ten hold 13% to 15%. Sample: PBMCs, mostly from graft donor cells, taken 360 days after TCRalphabeta/CD19-depleted stem cell transplant. The origin of this receptor is a boy under two years old who had a stem cell transplant for acute myeloid leukemia, so the T cells may come from the graft donor. V and J are TRBV7-9 and TRBJ2-5; TRBD2 agrees at 10 bases. CDR3 sequence (DNA): TGTGCCAGCAGCTTAGCCTGGACTAGCGGTGGAGAGACCCAGTACTTC. This encodes CASSLAWTSGGETQYF.